This TCR beta chain was retrieved from a study of post-analysis software for immune sequencing data. This clonotype was observed a single time. The antigen remains undetermined. The TCR beta cDNA libraries contained unique molecular identifiers. MiXCR was run by TCRdb on the PCR reads, yielding one entry per CDR3 protein. The table lists 600,000 to 700,000 distinct CDR3 sequences, over 45% of them singletons. CDR1 is SGHKS and CDR2 is YYEKEE in the germline V gene (reference sequence). The CDR3 is 17 amino acids. V lost 4 bases, J lost 4 bases, and 7 bases stayed unmatched. Study observations and caveats: Included in a set of five TRBV segments more frequent in patients than controls were TRBV5-6, TRBV5-1 and TRBV20-1.

The V gene is TRBV5-5, the J gene TRBJ2-5; TRBD2 matches at 16 bases. The clonotype originates from a girl aged 2-10 years with multiple sclerosis. Material for sequencing was blood. CDR3: CASSRGLAGGVGETQYF. CDR3 bases: TGTGCCAGCAGCCGGGGACTAGCGGGAGGGGTCGGAGAGACCCAGTACTTC.